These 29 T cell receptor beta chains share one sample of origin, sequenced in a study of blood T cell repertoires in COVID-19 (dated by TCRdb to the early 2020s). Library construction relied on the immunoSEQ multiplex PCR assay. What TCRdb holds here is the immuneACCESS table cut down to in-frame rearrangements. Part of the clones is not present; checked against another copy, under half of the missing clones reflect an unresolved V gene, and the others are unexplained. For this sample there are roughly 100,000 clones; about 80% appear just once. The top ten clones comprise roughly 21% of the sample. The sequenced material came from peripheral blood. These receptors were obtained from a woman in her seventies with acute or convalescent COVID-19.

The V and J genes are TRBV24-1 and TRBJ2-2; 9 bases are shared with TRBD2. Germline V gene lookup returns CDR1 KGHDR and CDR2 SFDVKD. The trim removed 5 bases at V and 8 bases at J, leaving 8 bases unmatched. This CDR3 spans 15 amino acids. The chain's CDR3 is CATSAAGGSLGELFF. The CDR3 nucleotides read TGTGCCACCAGTGCAGCGGGGGGCTCCTTAGGGGAGCTGTTTTTT.

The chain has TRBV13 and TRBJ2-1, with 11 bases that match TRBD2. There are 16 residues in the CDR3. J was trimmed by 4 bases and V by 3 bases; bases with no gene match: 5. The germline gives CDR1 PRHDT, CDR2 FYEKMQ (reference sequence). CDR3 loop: CASSLGLAETYNEQFF. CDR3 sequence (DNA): TGTGCCAGCAGCTTGGGACTAGCGGAAACATACAATGAGCAGTTCTTC.

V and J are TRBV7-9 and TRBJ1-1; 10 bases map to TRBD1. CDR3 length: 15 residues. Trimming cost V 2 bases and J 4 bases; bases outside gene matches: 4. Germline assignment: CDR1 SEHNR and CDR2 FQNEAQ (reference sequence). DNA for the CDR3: TGTGCCAGCAGCTTAATTGGGACAGGGGTCACTGAAGCTTTCTTT. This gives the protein CASSLIGTGVTEAFF.

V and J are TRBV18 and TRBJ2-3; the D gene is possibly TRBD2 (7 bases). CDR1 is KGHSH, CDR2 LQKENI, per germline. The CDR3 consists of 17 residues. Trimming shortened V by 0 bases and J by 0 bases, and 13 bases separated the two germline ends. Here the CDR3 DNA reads TGTGCCAGCTCACCACCGCAAGGGGGGGCTAGCACAGATACGCAGTATTTT. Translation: CASSPPQGGASTDTQYF. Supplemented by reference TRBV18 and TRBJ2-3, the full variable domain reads NAGVMQNPRHLVRRRGQEARLRCSPMKGHSHVYWYRQLPEEGLKFMVYLQKENIIDESGMPKERFSAEFPKEGPSILRIQQVVRGDSAAYFCASSPPQGGASTDTQYFGPGTRLTVL.

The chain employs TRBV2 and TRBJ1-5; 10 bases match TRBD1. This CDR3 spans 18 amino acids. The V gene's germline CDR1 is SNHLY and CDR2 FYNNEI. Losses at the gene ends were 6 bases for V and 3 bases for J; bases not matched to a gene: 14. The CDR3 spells CASRSEGTGETYNQPQHF. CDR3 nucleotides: TGTGCCAGCAGGAGCGAGGGGACAGGGGAGACTTACAATCAGCCCCAGCATTTT.

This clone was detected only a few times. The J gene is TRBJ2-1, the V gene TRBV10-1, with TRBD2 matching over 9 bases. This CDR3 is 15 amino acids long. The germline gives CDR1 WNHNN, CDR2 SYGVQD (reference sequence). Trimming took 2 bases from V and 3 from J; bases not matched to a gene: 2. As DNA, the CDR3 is TGCGCCAGCAGTGAGGGTAGCGGGGGCTACAATGAGCAGTTCTTC. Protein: CASSEGSGGYNEQFF.

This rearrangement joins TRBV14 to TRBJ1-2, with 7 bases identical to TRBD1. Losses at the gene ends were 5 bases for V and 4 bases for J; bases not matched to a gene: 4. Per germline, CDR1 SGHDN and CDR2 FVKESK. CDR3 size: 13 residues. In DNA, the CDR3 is TGTGCCAGCAGCGAGGACAGGAGCTATGGCTACACCTTC. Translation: CASSEDRSYGYTF.

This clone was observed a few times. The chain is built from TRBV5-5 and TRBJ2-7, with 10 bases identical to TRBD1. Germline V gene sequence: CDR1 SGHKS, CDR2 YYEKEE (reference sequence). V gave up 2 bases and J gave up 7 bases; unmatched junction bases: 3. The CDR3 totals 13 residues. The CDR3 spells CASSFRQGAEQYF. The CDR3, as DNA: TGTGCCAGCAGCTTTAGACAGGGGGCTGAGCAGTACTTC. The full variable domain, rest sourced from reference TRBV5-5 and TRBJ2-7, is DAGVTQSPTHLIKTRGQQVTLRCSPISGHKSVSWYQQVLGQGPQFIFQYYEKEERGRGNFPDRFSARQFPNYSSELNVNALLLGDSALYLCASSFRQGAEQYFGPGTRLTVT.

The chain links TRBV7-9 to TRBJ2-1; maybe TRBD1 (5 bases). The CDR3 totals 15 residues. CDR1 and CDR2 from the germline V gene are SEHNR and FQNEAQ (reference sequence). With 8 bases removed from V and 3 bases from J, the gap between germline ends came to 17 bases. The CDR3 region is CASLISVGLYNEQFF. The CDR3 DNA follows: TGTGCCAGCCTTATATCGGTGGGGCTCTACAATGAGCAGTTCTTC. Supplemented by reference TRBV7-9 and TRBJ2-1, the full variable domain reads DTGVSQNPRHKITKRGQNVTFRCDPISEHNRLYWYRQTLGQGPEFLTYFQNEAQLEKSRLLSDRFSAERPKGSFSTLEIQRTEQGDSAMYLCASLISVGLYNEQFFGPGTRLTVL.

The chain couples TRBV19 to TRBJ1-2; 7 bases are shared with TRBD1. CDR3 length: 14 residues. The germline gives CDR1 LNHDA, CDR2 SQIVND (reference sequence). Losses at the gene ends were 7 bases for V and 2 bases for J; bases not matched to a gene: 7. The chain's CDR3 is CASKRQGENYGYTF. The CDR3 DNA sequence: TGTGCCAGTAAGAGGCAGGGGGAGAACTATGGCTACACCTTC.

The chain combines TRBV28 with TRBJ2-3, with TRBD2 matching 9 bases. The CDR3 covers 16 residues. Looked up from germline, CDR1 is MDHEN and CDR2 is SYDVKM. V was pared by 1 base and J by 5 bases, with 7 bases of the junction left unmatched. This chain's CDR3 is CASSLSAGGARDTQYF. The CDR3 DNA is TGTGCCAGCAGTTTATCGGCGGGGGGGGCGAGAGATACGCAGTATTTT.

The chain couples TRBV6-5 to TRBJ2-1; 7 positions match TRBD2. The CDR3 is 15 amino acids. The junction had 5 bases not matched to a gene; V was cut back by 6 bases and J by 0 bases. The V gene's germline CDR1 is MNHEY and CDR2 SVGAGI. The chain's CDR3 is CASRAGDLSYNEQFF. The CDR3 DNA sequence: TGTGCCAGCAGGGCGGGGGATCTCTCCTACAATGAGCAGTTCTTC.

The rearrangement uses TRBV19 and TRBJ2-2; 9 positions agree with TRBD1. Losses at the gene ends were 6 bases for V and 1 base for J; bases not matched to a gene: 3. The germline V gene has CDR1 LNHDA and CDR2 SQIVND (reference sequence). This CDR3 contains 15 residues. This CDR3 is CASRVGQGNTGELFF. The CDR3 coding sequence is TGTGCCAGTAGGGTGGGACAGGGGAACACCGGGGAGCTGTTTTTT.

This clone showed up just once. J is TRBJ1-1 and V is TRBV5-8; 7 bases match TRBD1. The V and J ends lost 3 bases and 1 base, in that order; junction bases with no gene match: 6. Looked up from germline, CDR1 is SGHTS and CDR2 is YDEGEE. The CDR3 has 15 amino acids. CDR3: CASSYPDRKNTEAFF. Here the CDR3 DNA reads TGTGCCAGCAGCTATCCGGACAGGAAGAACACTGAAGCTTTCTTT.

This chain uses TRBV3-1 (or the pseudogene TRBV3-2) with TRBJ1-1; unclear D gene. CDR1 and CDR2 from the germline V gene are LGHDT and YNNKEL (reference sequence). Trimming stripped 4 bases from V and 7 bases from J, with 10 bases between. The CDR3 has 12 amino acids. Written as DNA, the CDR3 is TGTGCCAGCAGCCCAAGACAAGATGAAGCTTTCTTT. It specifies CASSPRQDEAFF.

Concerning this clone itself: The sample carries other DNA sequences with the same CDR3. In nucleotides, the CDR3 is TGCGCCAGCAGCTCGGCGGGGTCTGGAAACACCATATATTTT. Translating it yields CASSSAGSGNTIYF. The chain joins TRBV5-1 to TRBJ1-3; no reliable D call. The CDR3 sequence is 14 residues long. Trimming shortened V by 3 bases and J by 1 base, and 8 bases separated the two germline ends. Germline values: CDR1 SGHRS, CDR2 YFSETQ.

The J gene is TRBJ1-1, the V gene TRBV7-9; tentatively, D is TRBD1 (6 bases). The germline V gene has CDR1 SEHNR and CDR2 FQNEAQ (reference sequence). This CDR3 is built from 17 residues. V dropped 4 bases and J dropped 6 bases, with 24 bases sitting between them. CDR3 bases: TGTGCCAGCAGCTCGTGGCGGGGGGCTACGAACCACGCTGAAGCTTTCTTT. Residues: CASSSWRGATNHAEAFF.

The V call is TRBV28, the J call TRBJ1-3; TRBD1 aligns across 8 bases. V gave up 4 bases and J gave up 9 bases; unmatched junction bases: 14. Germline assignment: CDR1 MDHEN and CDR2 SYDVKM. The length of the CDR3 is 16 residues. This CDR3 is CASSSPAGRGLGTIYF. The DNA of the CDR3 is TGTGCCAGCAGTTCACCCGCGGGCAGGGGGCTCGGCACCATATATTTT.

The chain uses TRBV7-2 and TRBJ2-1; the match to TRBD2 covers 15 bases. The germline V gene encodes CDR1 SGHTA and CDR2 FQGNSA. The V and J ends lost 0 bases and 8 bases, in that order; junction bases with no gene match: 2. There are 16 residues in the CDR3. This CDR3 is CASSLARTSGGDEQFF. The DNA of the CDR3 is TGTGCCAGCAGCTTAGCGAGGACTAGCGGGGGGGATGAGCAGTTCTTC.

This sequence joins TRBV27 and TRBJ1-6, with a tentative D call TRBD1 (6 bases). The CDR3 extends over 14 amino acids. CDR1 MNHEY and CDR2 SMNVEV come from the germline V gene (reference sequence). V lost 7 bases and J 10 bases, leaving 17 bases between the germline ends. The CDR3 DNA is TGTGCCAGCACCCGTGACAGGTCAAACTCACCCCTCCACTTT. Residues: CASTRDRSNSPLHF.

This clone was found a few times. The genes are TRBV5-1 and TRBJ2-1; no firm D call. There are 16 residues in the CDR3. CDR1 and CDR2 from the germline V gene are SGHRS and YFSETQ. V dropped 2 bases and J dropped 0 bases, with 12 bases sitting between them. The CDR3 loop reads CASSFPSQSSYNEQFF. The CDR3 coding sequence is TGCGCCAGCAGCTTTCCCTCACAGAGCTCCTACAATGAGCAGTTCTTC.

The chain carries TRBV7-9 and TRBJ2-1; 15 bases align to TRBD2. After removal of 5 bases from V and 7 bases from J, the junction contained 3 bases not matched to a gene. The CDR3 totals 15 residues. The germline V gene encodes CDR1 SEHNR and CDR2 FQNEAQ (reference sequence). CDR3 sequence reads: CASSRTSGGANEQFF. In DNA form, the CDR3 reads TGTGCCAGCAGCCGGACTAGCGGGGGGGCAAATGAGCAGTTCTTC.

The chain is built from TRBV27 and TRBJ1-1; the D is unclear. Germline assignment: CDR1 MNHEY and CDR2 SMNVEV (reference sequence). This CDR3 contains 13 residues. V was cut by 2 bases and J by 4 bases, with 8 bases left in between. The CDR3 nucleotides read TGTGCCAGCAGTTTACCCCCGTTCACTGAAGCTTTCTTT. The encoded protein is CASSLPPFTEAFF.

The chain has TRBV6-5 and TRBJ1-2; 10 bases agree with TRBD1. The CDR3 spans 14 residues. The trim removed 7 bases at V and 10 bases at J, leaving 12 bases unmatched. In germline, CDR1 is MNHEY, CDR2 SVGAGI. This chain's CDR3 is CASTPGTGDTDYTF. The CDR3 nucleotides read TGTGCCAGCACGCCCGGGACAGGGGATACCGACTACACCTTC.

This CDR3 is CASSVSGNEQFF. The CDR3 DNA sequence: TGTGCCAGCAGCGTTAGCGGGAATGAGCAGTTCTTC. The chain combines TRBV9 with TRBJ2-1; 7 nucleotides agree with TRBD2. Germline CDR1 SGDLS, CDR2 YYNGEE. Trimming took 2 bases from V and 7 from J; bases not matched to a gene: 0. The CDR3 sequence is 12 residues long. Looking up the rest from reference TRBV9 and TRBJ2-1 gives the full variable domain: DSGVTQTPKHLITATGQRVTLRCSPRSGDLSVYWYQQSLDQGLQFLIQYYNGEERAKGNILERFSAQQFPDLHSELNLSSLELGDSALYFCASSVSGNEQFFGPGTRLTVL.

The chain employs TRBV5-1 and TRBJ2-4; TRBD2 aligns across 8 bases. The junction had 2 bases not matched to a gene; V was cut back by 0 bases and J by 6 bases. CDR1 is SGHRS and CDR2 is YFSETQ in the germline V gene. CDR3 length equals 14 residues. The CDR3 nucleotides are TGCGCCAGCAGCTTGGGGACTAGCCCAAACATTCAGTACTTC. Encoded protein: CASSLGTSPNIQYF.

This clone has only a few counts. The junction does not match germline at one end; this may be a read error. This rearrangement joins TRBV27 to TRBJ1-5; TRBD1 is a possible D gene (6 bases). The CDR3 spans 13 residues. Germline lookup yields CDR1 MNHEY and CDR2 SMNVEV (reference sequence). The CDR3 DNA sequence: TGTGCCAGCAGTGTTACGCAGGGGACGGTTTTGGATTTT. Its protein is CASSVTQGTVLDF.

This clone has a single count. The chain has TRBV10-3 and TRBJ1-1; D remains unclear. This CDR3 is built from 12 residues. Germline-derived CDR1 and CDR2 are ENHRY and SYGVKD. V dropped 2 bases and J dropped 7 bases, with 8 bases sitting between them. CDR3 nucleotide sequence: TGTGCCATCAGTGAGCGGGGTCTTGAAGCTTTCTTT. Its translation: CAISERGLEAFF.

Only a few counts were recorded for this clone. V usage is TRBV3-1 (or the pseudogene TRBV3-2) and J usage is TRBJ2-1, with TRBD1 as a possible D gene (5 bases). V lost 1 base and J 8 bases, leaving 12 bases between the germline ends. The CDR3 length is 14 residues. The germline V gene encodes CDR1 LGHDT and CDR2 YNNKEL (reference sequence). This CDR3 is CASSQGRREYEQFF. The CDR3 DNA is TGTGCCAGCAGCCAAGGGCGCAGGGAATATGAGCAGTTCTTC.